This T cell receptor (beta chain) appears in the sequencing data of a study of human T cells and chemical hapten exposure. Study-level findings and limits: Against controls, expanded TCRs gave rise to significantly more large CDR3 similarity clusters.

Attachment of unique molecular identifiers to individual cDNA molecules was performed in the library. Original analysis: Counts of TCRs in each sample centred on a median of approximately 100,000 and extended from around 25,000 to 690,000. TCRdb fed the RACE reads into MiXCR, producing one record per CDR3 protein. The V and J calls follow TCRdb's processing rather than the paper's. This table has roughly 100,000 distinct CDR3 sequences, nearly 35% appearing once. About this clonotype itself: Its antigen is as yet unknown. This sequence may be a read error, since a much larger clone differs from it by one base.

The time point denotes: patch test 3, about 24 weeks after DPC sensitization. Stated treatment: therapeutic diphenylcyclopropenone sensitization with weekly scalp DPC. V was trimmed by 1 base and J by 6 bases, leaving 1 base between them. This CDR3 is 11 amino acids long. Looked up from germline, CDR1 is SGHVS and CDR2 is FQNEAQ. This specimen was whole blood, taken in connection with sensitization to the hapten diphenylcyclopropenone (DPC). The genes are TRBV7-8 and TRBJ2-1; D unresolved. The receptor's source is a man aged 40-49 years with alopecia areata. Some clones in this sample may be carry-over from other donors' samples. This CDR3 reads CASSLVNEQFF. In DNA, the CDR3 is TGTGCCAGCAGCTTAGTCAATGAGCAGTTCTTC.